The 10 T cell receptor beta chains in this list originate from one sample, sequenced in a study of beta chain features in type 1 diabetes. All of the isolated RNA was reverse transcribed, so expressed TCRB transcripts were sequenced. The method was immunoSEQ multiplex PCR; TCRdb's version includes in-frame clones alone and lacks a portion of them. The sample carries around 350,000 clones, about 12% recorded once. The source material was naive CD4+ T cells from blood. The receptors derive from a man in his late teens or twenties in good health.

V and J are TRBV5-1 and TRBJ2-2, with D possibly being TRBD1 (5 bases). This CDR3 is 15 amino acids long. Trimming pared 3 bases from V and 0 bases from J, leaving 9 bases between. CDR1 is SGHRS and CDR2 is YFSETQ in the germline V gene. CDR3 nucleotides: TGCGCCAGCAGCTCAGGGTCCACGAACACCGGGGAGCTGTTTTTT. Its protein is CASSSGSTNTGELFF.

This clone has more than one count but fewer than ten. V is TRBV29-1 and J is TRBJ1-4; unclear D gene. Germline assignment: CDR1 SQVTM and CDR2 ANQGSEA. V was clipped by 7 bases and J by 6 bases, with 6 bases between them. The CDR3 length is 10 residues. The CDR3 sequence is CSAIHEKLFF. The CDR3 DNA sequence: TGCAGCGCCATCCATGAAAAACTGTTTTTT.

The V gene is TRBV7-3, the J gene TRBJ2-3; 7 nucleotides agree with TRBD2. Germline values: CDR1 SGHTA, CDR2 FQGTGA. The CDR3 has 16 residues. V lost 4 bases to trimming and J lost 2 bases; unmatched junction nucleotides: 9. CDR3 residues: CASSSQVGGYTDTQYF. The CDR3 DNA is TGTGCCAGCAGCTCCCAGGTGGGGGGGTACACAGATACGCAGTATTTT.

This clone occurred a few times. The J gene is TRBJ2-5, the V gene TRBV6-5; 7 bases are a match to TRBD1. Germline loops: CDR1 MNHEY, CDR2 SVGAGI. The CDR3 is made up of 14 amino acids. The junction had 6 bases not matched to a gene; V was cut back by 5 bases and J by 3 bases. CDR3 amino acids: CASSEPGTEETQYF. CDR3 in DNA: TGTGCCAGCAGTGAGCCCGGGACAGAAGAGACCCAGTACTTC.

In regard to this clone: Other nucleotide sequences in the sample specify the same CDR3. The rearrangement joins TRBV2 to TRBJ2-5, with a possible D match to TRBD2 (5 bases). The CDR3 loop spans 12 amino acids. CDR1 and CDR2 from the germline V gene are SNHLY and FYNNEI. The ends were cut back, 5 bases at V and 3 bases at J, with 7 bases in the middle. For the CDR3, the DNA is TGTGCCAGCAGTCTGAGGGAAGAGACCCAGTACTTC. Translating gives CASSLREETQYF.

This clone has a handful of counts. V gene TRBV28 combines with J gene TRBJ2-4, with 7 bases fitting TRBD1. Germline V lookup: CDR1 MDHEN, CDR2 SYDVKM. The CDR3 covers 16 residues. Trimming cost V 4 bases and J 5 bases; bases outside gene matches: 11. The CDR3 here is CASSSSGTVPQNIQYF. CDR3 nucleotides: TGTGCCAGCAGTTCCTCCGGGACAGTTCCCCAAAACATTCAGTACTTC.

This clone was picked up a small number of times. The chain is built from TRBV18 and TRBJ2-7; TRBD1 aligns across 9 bases. CDR3 length: 17 amino acids. Trimming took 1 base from V and 3 from J; bases not matched to a gene: 10. Germline values: CDR1 KGHSH, CDR2 LQKENI. The CDR3 region has the DNA TGTGCCAGCTCACCACAACGAAGAGGGGACAGGGACTACGAGCAGTACTTC. Protein sequence: CASSPQRRGDRDYEQYF.

V usage is TRBV11-2 and J usage is TRBJ2-5; D perhaps matches TRBD1 (5 bases). The V end was cut by 5 bases, the J end by 4 bases, with 14 bases between. This CDR3 comprises 14 residues. Germline-derived CDR1 and CDR2 are SGHAT and FQNNGV. The CDR3 DNA follows: TGTGCCAGCAGCCCAGGGTTTGTGCGAGAGACCCAGTACTTC. Translated: CASSPGFVRETQYF.

The rearrangement joins TRBV7-2 to TRBJ2-2; TRBD1 matches at 7 bases. The CDR3 is 15 amino acids. The germline V gene has CDR1 SGHTA and CDR2 FQGNSA. J lost 0 bases, V lost 4 bases, and 2 bases had no gene match. In DNA form, the CDR3 reads TGTGCCAGCAGCTGGACAGGAGCGAACACCGGGGAGCTGTTTTTT. Its protein is CASSWTGANTGELFF.

The rearrangement links TRBV27 to TRBJ1-5; TRBD1 might be the D (5 bases). Germline CDR1 is MNHEY and CDR2 is SMNVEV (reference sequence). This CDR3 spans 15 amino acids. V was pared by 6 bases and J by 9 bases, with 21 bases between. CDR3 loop: CASRLLGTQTVPQHF. In DNA, the CDR3 is TGTGCCAGCAGGCTCCTTGGGACTCAAACCGTGCCCCAGCATTTT.